This T cell receptor (beta chain) was profiled in a study of blood T cell repertoires in COVID-19. Losses at the gene ends were 6 bases for V and 3 bases for J; bases not matched to a gene: 8. Germline V gene sequence: CDR1 LNHDA, CDR2 SQIVND (reference sequence). The CDR3 extends over 15 amino acids. Original processing methods: Amplified reference gene primers provided the basis for estimating nucleated cell counts. Repertoires were generated with immunoSEQ multiplex PCR, while TCRdb's copy carries only in-frame clones and drops some. V, J and clone size are those of that table, while D and trimming were read from the DNA. Among 150,000 or so clones listed, about 84% were seen once.

The sample comprised PBMCs or T cells enriched from blood (not recorded which). The receptor's source is a man in his fifties or sixties who had recovered from COVID-19. This chain connects TRBV19 to TRBJ1-5; 7 bases agree with TRBD1. CDR3 DNA: TGTGCCAGTAGCACAGACAGGGCCGCCAATCAGCCCCAGCATTTT. Protein product: CASSTDRAANQPQHF. Full variable domain (remainder filled in from reference TRBV19 and TRBJ1-5): DGGITQSPKYLFRKEGQNVTLSCEQNLNHDAMYWYRQDPGQGLRLIYYSQIVNDFQKGDIAEGYSVSREKKESFPLTVTSAQKNPTAFYLCASSTDRAANQPQHFGDGTRLSIL.